The rows below give T cell receptor beta chains drawn from one sample of a study of OX40 agonist ivuxolimab in advanced cancers. Method: immunoSEQ multiplex PCR; TCRdb's copy keeps in-frame clones and lacks some. The sample comprises 45,000 to 60,000 clones, about four fifths of which are singletons, and approximately 1% rests with the top ten. The source was CD4+ or CD8+ T cells sorted from blood, collected in a trial of the OX40 agonist ivuxolimab. Receptor source: an adult with an advanced solid tumor such as melanoma, head and neck, liver or kidney cancer. The CDR3 runs from the conserved cysteine through the conserved F or W. Each record gives: clone size, V gene, D gene, J gene, CDR3 protein, CDR3 DNA. The D gene is left open where the match is weak. Only part of the rows carry a size: once, few, many, or a class if the clone is expanded.

>-|TRBV19|-|TRBJ2-2
CASRGWGTGELFF
TGTGCCAGTAGGGGGTGGGGCACCGGGGAGCTGTTTTTT
>-|TRBV30|TRBD2|TRBJ2-1
CAWKGLAGAGEQFF
TGTGCCTGGAAAGGACTAGCGGGGGCGGGGGAGCAGTTCTTC
>-|TRBV29-1|TRBD1|TRBJ1-2
CSAPGGQGYPYGYTF
TGCAGCGCTCCCGGCGGACAGGGTTATCCCTATGGCTACACCTTC
>-|TRBV7-9|-|TRBJ1-6
CASSSSYNSPLHF
TGTGCCAGCAGCTCCTCATATAATTCACCCCTCCACTTT
>-|TRBV9|TRBD2|TRBJ2-3
CASSVGIRLAGTDTQYF
TGTGCCAGCAGCGTAGGGATCCGACTAGCCGGCACAGATACGCAGTATTTT
>few|TRBV30|-|TRBJ1-5
CAWRGKGSNQPQHF
TGTGCCTGGAGAGGAAAGGGCAGCAATCAGCCCCAGCATTTT
>-|TRBV18|-|TRBJ1-1
CASSESGPGAFF
TGTGCCAGCTCAGAAAGCGGCCCGGGAGCTTTCTTT
>-|TRBV5-1|TRBD1|TRBJ2-5
CASSLAATGGEETQYF
TGCGCCAGCAGCTTGGCCGCGACAGGGGGCGAAGAGACCCAGTACTTC
>-|TRBV10-2|-|TRBJ1-1
CASKERPFSNTEAFF
TGCGCCAGCAAAGAGAGACCTTTTTCGAACACTGAAGCTTTCTTT
>-|TRBV11-3|TRBD1|TRBJ2-1
CASSSGTGEYNEQFF
TGTGCCAGCAGCTCAGGGACAGGGGAATACAATGAGCAGTTCTTC
>-|TRBV13|-|TRBJ2-1
CASSLRRLRSYNEQFF
TGTGCCAGCAGCTTAAGGAGATTGCGCTCCTACAATGAGCAGTTCTTC
>-|TRBV28|-|TRBJ1-1
CASSLFTGDTEAFF
TGTGCCAGCAGTTTATTCACCGGGGATACTGAAGCTTTCTTT
>-|TRBV7-9|-|TRBJ2-7
CASGPDGYEQYF
TGTGCCAGCGGACCGGACGGCTACGAGCAGTACTTC
>-|TRBV28|-|TRBJ2-7
CASKSNTYEQYF
TGTGCCAGCAAAAGTAACACCTACGAGCAGTACTTC
>-|TRBV19|-|TRBJ2-1
CASKLKDSSYNEQFF
TGTGCCAGTAAGCTTAAGGATAGCTCCTACAATGAGCAGTTCTTC
>-|TRBV5-8|TRBD2|TRBJ2-3
CASPIPPGDSGSLSTDTQYF
TGTGCCAGCCCGATTCCCCCCGGGGATAGCGGGAGCCTAAGCACAGATACGCAGTATTTT
>-|TRBV19|TRBD1|TRBJ2-1
CASTAAGQGTEQFF
TGTGCCAGTACCGCGGCGGGACAGGGAACTGAGCAGTTCTTC
>few|TRBV5-4|-|TRBJ2-1
CASNNYGKTNNEQFF
TGTGCCAGCAACAACTACGGGAAAACAAACAATGAGCAGTTCTTC
>-|TRBV5-6|TRBD2|TRBJ2-3
CASSPGLVGDTDTQYF
TGTGCCAGCAGCCCGGGACTAGTGGGAGACACAGATACGCAGTATTTT
>few|TRBV2|-|TRBJ2-5
CASNLSWETQYF
TGTGCCAGCAACCTAAGTTGGGAGACCCAGTACTTC
>-|TRBV6-6|-|TRBJ2-7
CASKDGTDSYEQYF
TGTGCCAGCAAGGACGGGACTGACTCCTACGAGCAGTACTTC
>once|TRBV5-1|TRBD1|TRBJ2-3
CASSLRDRGPSPDTQYF
TGCGCCAGCAGCCTAAGGGACAGGGGACCCTCCCCAGATACGCAGTATTTT
>-|TRBV7-9|-|TRBJ1-1
CASSLGAGTKNTEAFF
TGTGCCAGCAGCTTAGGAGCCGGGACAAAGAACACTGAAGCTTTCTTT
>-|TRBV5-1|TRBD1|TRBJ1-2
CASSLSGQGAGGYTF
TGCGCCAGCAGCTTGTCAGGACAGGGGGCAGGTGGCTACACCTTC
>-|TRBV7-9|TRBD1|TRBJ1-1
CASSSTTGGNTEAFF
TGTGCCAGCAGCTCTACGACAGGGGGAAACACTGAAGCTTTCTTT
>-|TRBV5-1|-|TRBJ2-5
CASSLAGKGETQYF
TGCGCCAGCAGCTTGGCGGGGAAAGGGGAGACCCAGTACTTC
>-|TRBV28|-|TRBJ2-3
CASSLPGLRTDTQYF
TGTGCCAGCAGTTTACCGGGACTCCGCACAGATACGCAGTATTTT
>-|TRBV7-3|TRBD1|TRBJ2-2
CASSATGTGTGELFF
TGTGCCAGCAGCGCAACCGGGACAGGGACCGGGGAGCTGTTTTTT
>-|TRBV28|TRBD2|TRBJ2-7
CASSFYQREASGTYEQYF
TGTGCCAGCAGCTTCTACCAACGGGAAGCTAGCGGAACCTACGAGCAGTACTTC
>-|TRBV6-1|-|TRBJ1-1
CASSQQRDMNTEAFF
TGTGCCAGCAGTCAACAGCGAGATATGAACACTGAAGCTTTCTTT
>-|TRBV19|-|TRBJ2-1
CASSTRSYNEQFF
TGTGCCAGTAGTACCCGGAGCTACAATGAGCAGTTCTTC
>-|TRBV10-3|-|TRBJ2-7
CAISVGRRSETYEQYF
TGTGCCATCAGTGTGGGGAGACGTAGCGAAACCTACGAGCAGTACTTC
>once|TRBV5-4|-|TRBJ1-6
CASSFGLTDNSPLHF
TGTGCCAGCAGCTTCGGGCTTACTGACAATTCACCCCTCCACTTT
>-|TRBV10-3|-|TRBJ1-1
CAISEQGMGNTEAFF
TGTGCCATCAGTGAGCAGGGAATGGGGAACACTGAAGCTTTCTTT
>few|TRBV5-1|-|TRBJ2-7
CASSLQAGEQYF
TGCGCCAGCAGCTTGCAGGCGGGCGAGCAGTACTTC
>-|TRBV7-7|-|TRBJ2-1
CASSLSTVDVEQFF
TGTGCTAGCAGCTTATCGACCGTAGACGTTGAGCAGTTCTTC
>-|TRBV7-3|-|TRBJ2-7
CASSLTPKGGYEQYF
TGTGCCAGCAGCTTAACCCCTAAGGGTGGGTACGAGCAGTACTTC
>-|TRBV6-6|-|TRBJ1-3
CASRLGGQDGNTIYF
TGTGCCAGCAGGTTGGGAGGGCAGGATGGAAACACCATATATTTT
>-|TRBV7-8|TRBD1|TRBJ2-4
CASSFTGTGGIVQYF
TGTGCCAGCAGCTTTACCGGGACAGGGGGTATAGTTCAGTACTTC
>-|TRBV10-3|-|TRBJ1-2
CAISESKGVGYTF
TGTGCCATCAGTGAGTCAAAGGGGGTTGGCTACACCTTC
>-|TRBV2|TRBD1|TRBJ1-5
CASRPGQGHQPQHF
TGTGCCAGTAGACCGGGACAGGGCCATCAGCCCCAGCATTTT
>-|TRBV7-6|-|TRBJ1-1
CASSRRGGGTEAFF
TGTGCCAGCAGCCGCCGGGGAGGGGGCACTGAAGCTTTCTTT
>-|TRBV5-6|-|TRBJ1-6
CASSLGPGPINSPLHF
TGTGCCAGCAGCTTGGGACCTGGTCCCATAAATTCACCCCTCCACTTT
>-|TRBV4-1|TRBD2|TRBJ2-2
CASSQVYGGTGELFF
TGCGCCAGCAGCCAAGTTTACGGGGGGACCGGGGAGCTGTTTTTT
>few|TRBV4-2|-|TRBJ2-7
CASSQGGFKQYF
TGTGCCAGCAGCCAAGGTGGTTTCAAGCAGTACTTC
>-|TRBV15|-|TRBJ1-3
CATSRGGYSGNTIYF
TGTGCCACCAGCAGAGGCGGGTACTCTGGAAACACCATATATTTT
>-|TRBV2|-|TRBJ1-2
CASSTGRSYGYTF
TGTGCCAGCAGTACAGGGAGGAGCTATGGCTACACCTTC
>-|TRBV6-5|-|TRBJ1-1
CASTTSRKNTEAFF
TGTGCCAGCACCACCTCGAGGAAAAACACTGAAGCTTTCTTT
>-|TRBV19|-|TRBJ1-4
CASSIGVQQEKLFF
TGTGCCAGTAGTATTGGGGTGCAGCAGGAAAAACTGTTTTTT
>-|TRBV4-2|-|TRBJ2-2
CASSPTPQAHTGELFF
TGTGCCAGCAGCCCAACACCCCAGGCCCACACCGGGGAGCTGTTTTTT
>once|TRBV6-6|-|TRBJ2-1
CASSPSKGFNEQFF
TGTGCCAGCAGTCCCTCGAAAGGTTTCAATGAGCAGTTCTTC
>-|TRBV5-1|-|TRBJ1-6
CASSVGVNSPLHF
TGCGCCAGCAGCGTCGGGGTCAATTCACCCCTCCACTTT
>few|TRBV6-1|-|TRBJ2-7
CASRGGTFSYEQYF
TGTGCCAGCAGGGGCGGGACCTTCTCCTACGAGCAGTACTTC
>-|TRBV18|TRBD1|TRBJ1-1
CASSRGQGVRDTEAFF
TGTGCCAGCTCACGCGGACAGGGGGTAAGGGACACTGAAGCTTTCTTT
>-|TRBV18|-|TRBJ1-1
CASSSTEGNTEAFF
TGTGCCAGCTCATCAACCGAAGGGAACACTGAAGCTTTCTTT
>-|TRBV5-6|-|TRBJ1-3
CASSPNWGSSGNTIYF
TGTGCCAGCAGCCCTAATTGGGGGAGCTCTGGAAACACCATATATTTT
>-|TRBV18|TRBD1|TRBJ2-7
CASSLRTGHYEQYF
TGTGCCAGCTCACTAAGGACAGGGCACTACGAGCAGTACTTC